This T cell receptor (beta chain) is from a study of beta chain features in type 1 diabetes. Background on the study: Sorted cell examination encompassed roughly 110,000,000 cells across all samples. Broader study findings: The question of HLA type influencing TCRB rearrangement was one that remained unresolved here.

This clone was detected only a few times. Its specificity is unknown. CDR3 length: 17 residues. With 5 bases removed from V and 1 base from J, the gap between germline ends came to 15 bases. Germline loops: CDR1 MDHEN, CDR2 SYDVKM. What was sequenced were expressed TCRB transcripts, since all of the isolated RNA had been reverse transcribed. Here immunoSEQ multiplex PCR was the method, and the copy in TCRdb shows in-frame clones only, minus some. The sample records hundreds of thousands of clones, around 15% being singletons. This clonotype was obtained from a man between 18 and 35 years old in good health. Specimen: naive CD4+ T cells from blood. This sequence joins TRBV28 and TRBJ2-6; possible D gene TRBD1, 5 bases. CDR3 sequence: CASSTWTPRSGANVLTF. For the CDR3, the DNA is TGTGCCAGCAGTACATGGACACCCCGATCTGGGGCCAACGTCCTGACTTTC. The complete variable domain, with remaining parts taken from reference TRBV28 and TRBJ2-6, reads DVKVTQSSRYLVKRTGEKVFLECVQDMDHENMFWYRQDPGLGLRLIYFSYDVKMKEKGDIPEGYSVSREKKERFSLILESASTNQTSMYLCASSTWTPRSGANVLTFGAGSRLTVL.